These 15 T cell receptor beta chains originate from one sample sequenced in a study of chemoradiotherapy in HPV16-positive cancers. Only in-frame clones appear in the TCRdb table, and some are missing; sequencing was by immunoSEQ multiplex PCR. The sample yields approximately 15,000 clones, around 80% seen once. Sample acquisition took place from a patient who underwent chemoradiotherapy. The receptors were gathered from a human donor with HPV-associated anogenital cancer.

The chain is built from TRBV18 and TRBJ1-1; D is possibly TRBD1 (5 bases). The V end was cut by 1 base, the J end by 4 bases, with 10 bases between. The CDR3 length is 14 residues. CDR1 is KGHSH and CDR2 is LQKENI in the germline V gene. The CDR3 coding sequence is TGTGCCAGCTCACCACAGGGGCAAGGCACTGAAGCTTTCTTT. Encoded protein: CASSPQGQGTEAFF.

The rearrangement links TRBV25-1 to TRBJ2-7; a weak D match, TRBD1 (5 bases). The CDR3 loop spans 14 amino acids. Germline V gene data show CDR1 as MGHDK and CDR2 as SYGVNS. The V gene lost 1 base and the J gene lost 6 bases, with 13 bases spanning the gap. The CDR3 sequence is CASSELGVDAEQYF. CDR3 in DNA: TGTGCCAGCAGTGAATTAGGGGTAGACGCCGAGCAGTACTTC.

The chain employs TRBV29-1 and TRBJ2-3, with a possible D match to TRBD2 (6 bases). Looked up from germline, CDR1 is SQVTM and CDR2 is ANQGSEA. The V end lost 6 bases, the J end lost 6 bases, and 16 bases lay between the germline ends. There are 13 residues in the CDR3. The CDR3 protein is CSVRTGGRDTQYF. The CDR3 bases are TGCAGCGTGCGTACAGGTGGGAGGGATACGCAGTATTTT.

This chain links TRBV7-3 with TRBJ2-7, with a possible D match to TRBD2 (5 bases). Germline V gene lookup returns CDR1 SGHTA and CDR2 FQGTGA. Trimming took off 2 bases at V and 10 bases at J, with 9 bases between the two ends. The CDR3 totals 11 residues. CDR3 DNA: TGTGCCAGCAGCTTATCGAGGGTCCAGTACTTC. Translation gives CASSLSRVQYF.

This sequence joins TRBV6-6 and TRBJ1-1; D gene ambiguous. V lost 2 bases to trimming and J lost 1 base, with 14 bases between them. This CDR3 is built from 16 residues. Per the germline V gene, CDR1 is MNHNY and CDR2 is SVGAGI (reference sequence). The CDR3 nucleotides read TGTGCCAGCAGTTACGGCTCGGAGGAGTGGAACACTGAAGCTTTCTTT. Encoded protein: CASSYGSEEWNTEAFF.

This clone was counted between two and nine times. The DNA of the CDR3 is TGTGCCAGCTCGTTCGGGACAGCTCCGCAAGGGACTGAAGCTTTCTTT. Translated, it gives CASSFGTAPQGTEAFF. The chain joins TRBV18 to TRBJ1-1; 7 nucleotides match TRBD1. Germline assignment: CDR1 KGHSH and CDR2 LQKENI. Trimming at V came to 6 bases and at J to 5 bases, leaving 15 bases not matched to a gene. The CDR3 covers 16 residues.

In its sample, this clone was seen once. The chain has TRBV7-2 and TRBJ2-3, with 11 bases identical to TRBD2. V shed 8 bases, J shed 2 bases, and the junction held 6 bases outside the gene matches. The CDR3 sequence is 15 residues long. In germline, CDR1 is SGHTA, CDR2 FQGNSA. The CDR3 nucleotides are TGTGCCAGCGGTTTAGCGGGGGGGACCACAGATACGCAGTATTTT. Translating it yields CASGLAGGTTDTQYF.

This clone was recorded a few times. V and J are TRBV7-2 and TRBJ1-3, with TRBD1 identical over 11 bases. This CDR3 has 16 amino acids. Germline lookup yields CDR1 SGHTA and CDR2 FQGNSA. The ends lost 5 bases at V and 3 bases at J; junction bases unmatched: 6. The chain's CDR3 is CASSPWTGGIGNTIYF. CDR3 nucleotide sequence: TGTGCCAGCAGCCCCTGGACAGGGGGCATTGGAAACACCATATATTTT.

This clone was seen a single time. The rearrangement joins TRBV9 to TRBJ2-7, with D possibly TRBD1 on 6 matching bases. CDR3 length: 14 amino acids. Trimming took 0 bases from V and 0 from J, leaving 7 bases between them. CDR1 and CDR2 from the germline V gene are SGDLS and YYNGEE. The CDR3 sequence: CASSVAGHSYEQYF. The CDR3 DNA follows: TGTGCCAGCAGCGTAGCGGGACACTCCTACGAGCAGTACTTC.

The J gene is TRBJ2-3, the V gene TRBV28, with 9 positions matching TRBD1. Germline CDR1 reads MDHEN; CDR2 reads SYDVKM. This CDR3 is 18 amino acids long. Losses at the gene ends were 5 bases for V and 0 bases for J; bases not matched to a gene: 12. CDR3 loop: CASSPPRDRAPSTDTQYF. CDR3 coding DNA: TGTGCCAGCAGTCCCCCCAGGGACAGGGCCCCTAGCACAGATACGCAGTATTTT.

The chain uses TRBV18 and TRBJ1-4; D gene unclear. V lost 3 bases and J lost 0, with 5 bases in between. Germline CDR1 reads KGHSH; CDR2 reads LQKENI. This CDR3 spans 14 amino acids. CDR3 amino acids: CASSPQSTNEKLFF. The CDR3 DNA reads as TGTGCCAGCTCACCTCAGTCAACTAATGAAAAACTGTTTTTT. The complete variable domain, with remaining parts taken from reference TRBV18 and TRBJ1-4, reads NAGVMQNPRHLVRRRGQEARLRCSPMKGHSHVYWYRQLPEEGLKFMVYLQKENIIDESGMPKERFSAEFPKEGPSILRIQQVVRGDSAAYFCASSPQSTNEKLFFGSGTQLSVL.

The chain links TRBV7-9 to TRBJ2-1; the match to TRBD1 covers 8 bases. CDR3 length: 14 residues. The V and J ends lost 7 bases and 6 bases, in that order; junction bases with no gene match: 8. From germline, CDR1 is SEHNR and CDR2 FQNEAQ (reference sequence). Here the CDR3 reads CASTSGQGGNEQFF. The CDR3 DNA sequence: TGTGCCAGCACCTCTGGACAGGGTGGCAATGAGCAGTTCTTC.

This clone was found a few times. V and J are TRBV18 and TRBJ1-1; D call uncertain. V lost 6 bases and J 6 bases, leaving 14 bases between the germline ends. From germline, CDR1 is KGHSH and CDR2 LQKENI. This CDR3 region has 13 residues. In nucleotides, the CDR3 is TGTGCCAGCTCCCCTGAGCAGTGGGCTGAAGCTTTCTTT. Its translation is CASSPEQWAEAFF. The entire variable domain, with the rest obtained from reference TRBV18 and TRBJ1-1, is as follows: NAGVMQNPRHLVRRRGQEARLRCSPMKGHSHVYWYRQLPEEGLKFMVYLQKENIIDESGMPKERFSAEFPKEGPSILRIQQVVRGDSAAYFCASSPEQWAEAFFGQGTRLTVV.

The CDR3, as DNA: TGTGCCAGCTTGGGGACTAGTCCCAATGAGCAGTTCTTC. Translation gives CASLGTSPNEQFF. The V and J genes are TRBV2 and TRBJ2-1, with TRBD2 matching 8 bases. Unmatched junction bases numbered 6, after V lost 8 bases and J lost 6 bases. The CDR3 is made up of 13 amino acids. Germline V CDR1 and CDR2: SNHLY, FYNNEI.

This sequence joins TRBV11-2 and TRBJ2-5, with 7 bases matching TRBD1. Matching the DNA end better, TRBJ2-7 makes the J call doubtful. The germline V gene encodes CDR1 SGHAT and CDR2 FQNNGV. The CDR3 spans 13 residues. As DNA, the CDR3 is TGTGCCAGCAGTCGGGACAGCGTACGCGAGCAGTACTTC. Its protein product is CASSRDSVREQYF.